A selection of T cell receptor beta chains follows, all from one sample in a study of control samples from healthy donors and cancer patients. The protocol was immunoSEQ multiplex PCR, while the TCRdb copy is restricted to in-frame clones and leaves out a portion. The sample shows roughly 130,000 clones, roughly 94% of them seen only once. Sequenced material: PBMCs. These receptor sequences come from a man in his fifties or sixties with colorectal cancer. The CDR3 runs from the conserved cysteine through the conserved F or W. The D gene is left open where the match is weak. Where a row states a size, it is once, few, many or the class of an expanded clone; other rows omit it.

CDR3nt	CDR3aa	abundance	v_gene	j_gene	d_gene
TGTGCCAGTAGTGAGTCGGGAAAAAAGAACACTGAAGCTTTCTTT	CASSESGKKNTEAFF	-	TRBV19	TRBJ1-1	-
TGCGCCAGCAACTCGGGACTAGCGGGGGTCGCCGGGGAGCTGTTTTTT	CASNSGLAGVAGELFF	once	TRBV5-1	TRBJ2-2	TRBD2
TGTGCCAGCAGTGAAGTGGGGAGACCTCTTAACTATGGCTACACCTTC	CASSEVGRPLNYGYTF	once	TRBV6-1	TRBJ1-2	-
TGTGCCATCAGTGAGGGACAAGCTAACACTGAAGCTTTCTTT	CAISEGQANTEAFF	-	TRBV10-3	TRBJ1-1	-
TGTGCCAGCAGGAACAGCGGGGGGGCCATCGAGCAGTACTTC	CASRNSGGAIEQYF	-	TRBV6-5	TRBJ2-7	TRBD2
TGTGCCAGCAGCTCCCACTTGACAGTCTCTAAGGTTTATGGCTACACCTTC	CASSSHLTVSKVYGYTF	-	TRBV21-1	TRBJ1-2	-
TGTGCCAGCAGCCTACAGGGGGCAGGATGGAATGGCTACACCTTC	CASSLQGAGWNGYTF	-	TRBV6-6	TRBJ1-2	TRBD1
TGCGCCAGCAGCTTGGTTCGGACTAGCACCGGGGAGCTGTTTTTT	CASSLVRTSTGELFF	-	TRBV5-1	TRBJ2-2	TRBD2
TGTGCCAGCTGCGGTCGCGACTCCTACGAGCAGTACTTC	CASCGRDSYEQYF	-	TRBV18	TRBJ2-7	-
TGTGCCAGCAGTTTAGGGATTGGAGGGACGACACCGATAGCTTTCTTT	CASSLGIGGTTPIAFF	-	TRBV27	TRBJ1-1	-
TGTGCCAGCAGCTCCGCTTCGACCCAGTACTTC	CASSSASTQYF	-	TRBV7-9	TRBJ2-5	-
TGTGCCAGCAGCCAACCCCTGACCTACGAGCAGTACTTC	CASSQPLTYEQYF	-	TRBV14	TRBJ2-7	-
TGTGCCTGGAGCGCCTCCCGCGGGGCATCGATTAGTGGCTACACCTTC	CAWSASRGASISGYTF	-	TRBV30	TRBJ1-2	-